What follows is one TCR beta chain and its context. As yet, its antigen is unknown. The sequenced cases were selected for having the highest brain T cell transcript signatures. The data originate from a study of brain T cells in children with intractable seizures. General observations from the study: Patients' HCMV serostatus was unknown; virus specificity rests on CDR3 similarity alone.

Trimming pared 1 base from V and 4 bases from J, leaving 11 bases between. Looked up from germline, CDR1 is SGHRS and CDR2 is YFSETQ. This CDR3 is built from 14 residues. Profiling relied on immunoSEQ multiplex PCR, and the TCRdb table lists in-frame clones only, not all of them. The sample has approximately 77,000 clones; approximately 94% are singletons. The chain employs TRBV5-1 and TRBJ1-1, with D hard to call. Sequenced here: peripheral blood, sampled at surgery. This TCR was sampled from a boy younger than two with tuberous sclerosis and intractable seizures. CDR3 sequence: CASSLIGTSTEAFF. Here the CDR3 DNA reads TGCGCCAGCAGCTTGATCGGTACCAGCACTGAAGCTTTCTTT.